The present T cell receptor (beta chain) was sequenced within a study of blood T cell repertoires in COVID-19. Study-wide context: Samples representing acute and convalescent COVID-19 were sourced from the United States, Italy and Spain. The analysed material was cDNA or gDNA that came from T cells, B-cell-depleted T cells, or PBMCs.

Sequencing used immunoSEQ multiplex PCR; TCRdb keeps in-frame clones, though not all of them. This table holds over 65,000 clones, about nine tenths found once. Deletions cut 3 bases from V and 4 bases from J, with 13 bases between. CDR3 length: 13 residues. Per the germline V gene, CDR1 is SQVTM and CDR2 is ANQGSEA. The rearrangement uses TRBV29-1 and TRBJ2-7; the D gene is possibly TRBD2 (5 bases). The sample comprised peripheral blood. This clonotype was obtained from a man aged 30 to 39 with acute or convalescent COVID-19. The DNA for the CDR3 is TGCAGCGTTGACTCGTTTGGCGGGTACGAGCAGTACTTC. Translated: CSVDSFGGYEQYF.